The text below deals with one T cell receptor beta chain. TCRdb's table, derived via immunoSEQ multiplex PCR, lists solely in-frame clones and lacks some. The sample holds fewer than 500,000 clones, over 60% seen once. Germline V gene data show CDR1 as SGDLS and CDR2 as YYNGEE. The CDR3 runs to 16 residues. The junction had 6 bases not matched to a gene; V was cut back by 0 bases and J by 6 bases. This entry comes from a study of shared clonotypes between healthy human individuals. The donors were all Caucasian adults (living in Nashville, Tennessee). The sequencing sample was made of PBMCs. The receptor comes from a middle-aged woman in good health. Some clones in this sample may be carry-over from other donors' samples. The V call is TRBV9, the J call TRBJ2-2; 9 nucleotides agree with TRBD2. The DNA for the CDR3 is TGTGCCAGCAGCGTAGCGGGCTTAGCGGGGGCCGGGGAGCTGTTTTTT. Amino acid sequence: CASSVAGLAGAGELFF.